Listed below are T cell receptor beta chains from one sample, sequenced in a study of blood T cells in healthy people across ages. TCRdb itself ran the 5' RACE reads through MiXCR, one entry per CDR3 protein. The sample yields 1,300,000 or so distinct CDR3 sequences, approximately 59% seen once. Sequencing was performed on blood. These TCRs come from a man aged 18 to 29 in good health. The CDR3 runs from the conserved cysteine through the conserved F or W. D genes are given only for firm matches. Clone size is not always given. Where it is, it says once, few, many or a class for expanded clones.

v_call	d_call	clone_size	j_call	cdr3_nt	cdr3_aa
TRBV10-3	NA	NA	TRBJ2-5	TGTGCCATCAGTGAGGGGTGGATAAGGGGAGAAGAGACCCAGTACTTC	CAISEGWIRGEETQYF
TRBV29-1	NA	NA	TRBJ2-7	TGCAGCGTGGCAAGGGGTTATACTTCGGGGGCCTACGAGCAGTACTTC	CSVARGYTSGAYEQYF
TRBV6-4	TRBD1	NA	TRBJ2-3	TGTGCCAGCAGTGACAGGGGGCAAACGGATACGCAGTATTTT	CASSDRGQTDTQYF
TRBV20-1	NA	NA	TRBJ2-3	TGCAGTGCTATCCATTCCGGCAGCCCTGGGAGAGATACGCAGTATTTT	CSAIHSGSPGRDTQYF
TRBV3-1	NA	NA	TRBJ2-7	TGTGCCAGCAGCCAAGAGCCCTTCTTGGTTTACGAGCAGTACTTC	CASSQEPFLVYEQYF
TRBV20-1	NA	once	TRBJ1-2	TGCAGTGCGAGAAAGGGCAGGCACTACACCTTC	CSARKGRHYTF
TRBV28	NA	NA	TRBJ2-7	TGTGCCAGCCTACCTCAAGGGGAAGCCTACGAGCAGTACTTC	CASLPQGEAYEQYF
TRBV12-3/TRBV12-4	TRBD1	NA	TRBJ2-4	TGTGCCAGCAGTCCCCGGACAGGGGGCTTTACCAAAAACATTCAGTACTTC	CASSPRTGGFTKNIQYF
TRBV11-2	TRBD2	NA	TRBJ2-1	TGTGCCAGCAGCTTAGTTACGAGCGGGGGGGCAGTGTATGAGCAGTTCTTC	CASSLVTSGGAVYEQFF
TRBV20-1	NA	NA	TRBJ1-1	TGCAGTGCTAGAGGTCCGGGAAACATCCCGAGGGCTTTCTTT	CSARGPGNIPRAFF